This T cell receptor beta chain was sequenced for a study of blood T cell repertoires in COVID-19. About the study: Italy, Spain and the United States were the sources of the convalescent and acute COVID-19 samples.

Clones were sequenced by immunoSEQ multiplex PCR, and TCRdb holds only the in-frame ones, with some missing. The profile covers roughly 77,000 clones, with 85% to 90% appearing a single time and around 6.7% taken by the ten largest. CDR3 size: 16 residues. CDR1 is SGHDT, CDR2 YYEEEE, per germline. V gave up 0 bases and J gave up 2 bases, with 12 bases separating them. The sample comprised peripheral blood. This chain joins TRBV5-6 and TRBJ1-3; no clear D. The TCR was taken from a woman older than 75 with active COVID-19. CDR3 sequence reads: CASSLVTAVPGNTIYF. In nucleotides, the CDR3 is TGTGCCAGCAGCTTGGTTACGGCGGTTCCTGGAAACACCATATATTTT.